This TCR beta chain was obtained from a study of cytomegalovirus exposure and HLA in healthy donors (dated 2017 in TCRdb). Broadly, across the study: An earlier analysis of approximately 640 of the donors reported 250 to 350 Gb of sequence data and roughly 100 million unique TCR beta sequences from roughly 180 million T cells. About 300 gigabases of sequencing data and tens of millions of unique TCR sequences were included in an early release covering about 700 HLA-typed donors. Of the 300 to 500 genotyped donors, over 80% were placed in the genetic ancestry cluster associated with self-reported Caucasian donors. The aim of the study was to test whether cataloging public T cell receptors could identify signatures of past pathogen exposure. The study profiled the T cell repertoires of hundreds of subjects by immunosequencing and related them to cytomegalovirus serostatus. Besides the first cohort of 666 subjects, a separate validation cohort made up of around 120 different subjects was used. High-throughput TCR immunosequencing, statistical association of individual TCRs with disease status, and machine learning were combined to predict cytomegalovirus infection status. To study patterns of TCR occurrence, a later analysis re-analyzed previously published TCR beta repertoires from under 750 donors and added high-resolution HLA genotyping. Rather than using new phenotypic data, the later analysis identified candidate immune exposures from TCR beta sequences and from how often those sequences occurred across donors. An earlier analysis of about 600 of the donors used high-throughput TCR beta sequencing to judge whether each TCR beta V gene segment behaved as functional or pseudogenic. Donor age, sex, ethnicity and CMV serostatus were compiled together with the repertoire data. A later genetic analysis used genome-wide SNP genotypes for about 60% of the 666 donors, treating that subset as a discovery cohort. Every discovery cohort repertoire had been produced on one sequencing platform. HLA typing covered class I and class II loci at four-digit resolution. The number of donors typed differed by locus, with about 620-630 for A, B, C, DRB1 and DQB1, 522 for DQA1, 600 to 610 for DPA1, and 450 to 480 for DPB1. Because of strong linkage in the cohort, four to six DR-DQ haplotypes were treated as single units for association and clustering. Across roughly 420 genotyped donors of the cohort, an average of roughly 250,000 unique TCR beta nucleotide sequences per donor were sequenced, and approximately 17% of those sequences were non-productive. Overall study results and their limits: Because HLA typing was unavailable for some donors at each locus, only the typed subset was used in association tests. A later analysis found that most CMV-associated TCR beta chains appeared HLA-restricted, with HLA associations seemingly driven largely by CMV exposure. A further reported finding was that TCR beta sequences accurately predicted the HLA-A and HLA-B alleles for most subjects in the first cohort. Broadly in line with IMGT annotations, most TCR beta V segments showed up in productive rearrangements about 87% or about 30% of the time in an earlier analysis of some 590 of the donors. The only immune exposure information available for the cohort was CMV serostatus. An association between a missense DCLRE1C variant and V-gene and J-gene trimming of TCR beta chains was found in a later genetic analysis and replicated in an independent cohort. Compared with the approximately 720-donor mean, donors in an Asian-associated ancestry cluster had fewer N-insertions in productive TCRs, according to a later genetic analysis. Strong co-occurrence of HLA alleles, especially DR and DQ, made assigning TCR associations to individual alleles difficult. The authors suggested that the approach could potentially be generalized to other disease states and immunological phenotypes. Some IMGT-functional V segments, including TRBV6-2 and TRBV6-3, could not be distinguished by the 87-base-pair reads and were therefore excluded. The study listed 150 to 200 TCR beta chains as associated with cytomegalovirus. Three of the identified cytomegalovirus-associated TCR beta chains were confirmed in vitro to be specific for cytomegalovirus antigens. In a later analysis, several top co-occurrence clusters were reported to appear linked to parvovirus B19, influenza, CMV and Epstein-Barr virus. Cytomegalovirus status was reported to be diagnosed by the classifier with high specificity and sensitivity in both the original and validation cohorts. In a later analysis, about 16,000 TCR beta sequences were associated with specific HLA alleles at a false discovery rate of 0.05. Presence/absence analyses assumed roughly uniform sequencing depth across donors, an assumption that may not hold. Across donors, most TCR sequences were observed very rarely, whereas some public TCRs were present in many individuals. Correlated functional status among segregating V segments might reflect linkage disequilibrium, but an unknown experimental factor could not be ruled out. Because counts were too low, 15 to 20 rarely observed V segments, including chromosome 9 orphons, were excluded from the earlier analysis of 587 of the donors. In a later analysis, HLA-associated TCR beta chains were found to be more clonally expanded and to have lower generation probabilities than equally common non-associated chains. The sequencing pipeline was judged likely to have produced a cluster of highly shared sequence variants as a technical artifact. The cohort was sequenced for TCR beta chains only, and without alpha or paired-chain data the features that could be detected were limited. A later analysis found that TCR association rates varied across HLA loci, with DRB1 alleles showing the most associated TCRs and HLA-C alleles the fewest.

The cohort consisted of 650 to 850 healthy bone marrow donors. All cohort members were sampled while nominally healthy, although unrecorded immune exposures were likely present. The donor was CMV seronegative and was included in the group of a few hundred seronegative cohort members. A peripheral blood sample was collected from each donor, and TCR beta sequencing was performed on peripheral blood mononuclear cells. The Qiagen DNeasy Blood Extraction Kit was used to extract genomic DNA from the blood cell samples. For CDR1 and CDR2, the germline V gene (reference sequence) lists SEHNR and FQNEAQ. The CDR3 has 14 amino acids, counting the end cysteine and phenylalanine. The entry retains the CDR3 DNA only, 42 bases that are in frame from base 1. Trimming costs V 6 bases and J 1 base, and their ends lie 11 bases apart. About this clone itself: Its antigen is currently not known. Per-base quality was not reported, and no clone a single base away is much larger than it.

Libraries were built with the immunoSEQ multiplex PCR assay. The multiplex PCR relied on a mix of 60 forward primers for TCR Vbeta segments and 13 reverse primers for TCR Jbeta segments. The CDR3 region of rearranged TCR beta genes was amplified from genomic DNA by a multiplex PCR assay. The Illumina HiSeq System was used to sequence the amplified TCR beta libraries as 87-base-pair reads. Per the authors' processing: In a later analysis, roughly 80 million unique TCR beta chains were counted across the 650 to 700 repertoires, and about 9.9 million of these chains were shared by at least two donors. To remove PCR and sequencing errors, raw reads were error-corrected and collapsed into unique sequences using a nearest-neighbor algorithm that merged closely related sequences. To assign V, D and J gene segments, CDR3 sequences were aligned to IMGT reference sequences. Each retained sequence needed at least a six-nucleotide match to both a V gene segment and a J gene segment. Rearrangements were classified as productive when the CDR3 lacked stop codons and remained in frame with V and J, and all other rearrangements were classified as non-productive. CDR3 was defined by IMGT convention, running from the second conserved V-encoded cysteine to the conserved J-encoded phenylalanine. Sequences without an unambiguous match to a single V gene segment were excluded from the earlier analysis of about 630 of the donors. An earlier analysis of almost 600 of the donors classified V segments as functional when productive rearrangements were above 56.7% and as segregating when the standard deviation between donors was above 5%. A statistical classification framework was built for diagnosing cytomegalovirus status from the catalog of TCR beta chain sequences. In a later analysis, V and J genes were assigned by comparing TCR nucleotide sequences against IMGT/GENE-DB human TR gene sequences. In a later analysis, CDR3 sequences and most-parsimonious VDJ recombination scenarios were assigned using the TCRdist pipeline. In a later analysis, each TCR beta chain was defined by its CDR3 amino acid sequence together with its V-gene family, and reads lacking a unique V-gene family were excluded. In a later analysis, nearly 600 highly shared, low-generation-probability nucleotide sequences were removed to address suspected cross-contamination and a sequencing artifact. For each public chain, a later analysis derived a clonal expansion index from normalized ranks of inferred template counts within each repertoire. In a later analysis, generation probabilities were computed with a VDJ recombination model fitted to out-of-frame rearrangements, and the resulting probabilities were checked against IGoR. In a later analysis, hypergeometric tests were used to score TCR-TCR, TCR-HLA and TCR-CMV co-occurrence, with a repertoire-size bias correction applied to TCR pairs. A later analysis estimated false discovery rates by permuting HLA or CMV assignments 20 times. In a later analysis, co-occurring TCRs were grouped using DBSCAN, and TCRdist sequence similarity was added for clustering within HLA-allele-positive subsets. Co-occurrence clustering excluded repertoires with fewer than 30,000 or more than 120,000 public chains, plus five with anomalous nucleotide sharing. TCRdb retrieved this table from immuneACCESS and kept in-frame rearrangements only. Not all clones are present; in checked studies, unresolved V genes account for under half, and no reason is known for the remainder. V and J calls and clone size are copied from that table; D and trimming were computed from the DNA. The sample table shows roughly 200,000 clones, and roughly 80% are seen once. Clones ranked in the top ten supply around 5.7% of the sample.

Sequenced material: PBMCs. This chain joins TRBV7-9 to TRBJ2-3; TRBD2 might be the D gene, on 6 matching bases. The source of this sequence is a middle-aged man in good health and CMV-seronegative. The nucleotide sequence is TGTGCCAGCAGAACTAGCTCCGGCACAGATACGCAGTATTTT. It encodes CASRTSSGTDTQYF.